Shown below are 23 T cell receptor beta chains from a single sample sequenced in a study of blood T cells in healthy people across ages. Then a second PCR, running roughly 6 to 11 cycles, was carried out with a sample-barcoded 5' primer and a J-beta primer mix. MiXCR, run by TCRdb on the 5' RACE reads, gives a single entry per CDR3 protein. The repertoire holds hundreds of thousands of distinct CDR3 sequences, about 30% seen once, with less than 20% in the top ten. Sequences were obtained from blood. The receptors were gathered from a woman older than 75 in good health.

The V and J genes are TRBV20-1 and TRBJ2-4; no firm D call. V lost 2 bases to trimming and J lost 8 bases, with 13 bases between them. Germline CDR1 reads DFQATT; CDR2 reads SNEGSKA (reference sequence). The CDR3 loop spans 13 amino acids. The CDR3 bases are TGCAGTGCTAGATCCCCGGATCTGGACATTCAGTACTTC. It is translated as CSARSPDLDIQYF.

The chain uses TRBV7-2 and TRBJ2-7, with D perhaps TRBD2 (5 bases). The germline V gene has CDR1 SGHTA and CDR2 FQGNSA. Trimming removed 2 bases from V and 4 bases from J, with 12 bases in between. This CDR3 is built from 14 residues. In DNA form, the CDR3 reads TGTGCCAGCAGCTTACCCGACTACCGATACGAGCAGTACTTC. This encodes CASSLPDYRYEQYF.

This clonotype was recorded many times. A much larger clone lies a single base off, so this may be a read error. This sequence joins TRBV7-3 and TRBJ2-5, with 13 positions matching TRBD2. Germline CDR1 is SGHTA and CDR2 is FQGTGA. J lost 11 bases, V lost 3 bases, and 9 bases had no gene match. This CDR3 spans 15 amino acids. CDR3: CASSFGTSGVAEQYF. The CDR3 DNA follows: TGTGCCAGCAGCTTCGGGACTAGCGGGGTCGCTGAGCAGTACTTC. The complete variable domain, with remaining parts taken from reference TRBV7-3 and TRBJ2-5, reads GAGVSQTPSNKVTEKGKYVELRCDPISGHTALYWYRQSLGQGPEFLIYFQGTGAADDSGLPNDRFFAVRPEGSVSTLKIQRTERGDSAVYLCASSFGTSGVAEQYFGPGTRLLVL.

This clonotype was detected many times. The rearrangement uses TRBV6-6 and TRBJ1-5; possibly TRBD1 for D (6 bases). This CDR3 is built from 14 residues. The germline gives CDR1 MNHNY, CDR2 SVGAGI (reference sequence). The germline V and J ends were trimmed by 0 bases and 6 bases, with 9 bases remaining between them. CDR3 amino acids: CASSYSTGLQPQHF. CDR3 nucleotide sequence: TGTGCCAGCAGTTACTCCACAGGGCTTCAGCCCCAGCATTTT.

This clonotype was counted ten times or more. The chain joins TRBV6-1 to TRBJ2-1; unclear D gene. V lost 4 bases to trimming and J lost 2 bases, with 12 bases between them. CDR1 is MNHNS and CDR2 is SASEGT in the germline V gene. The CDR3 covers 15 residues. The CDR3 region is CASSAEIQAYNEQFF. The CDR3 DNA sequence: TGTGCCAGCAGTGCCGAAATCCAGGCCTACAATGAGCAGTTCTTC.

With respect to this clonotype: A clone one base away is much larger, so this may be a read error. The gene calls are TRBV3-1 and TRBJ1-5; D might be TRBD1 (5 bases). In germline, CDR1 is LGHDT, CDR2 YNNKEL (reference sequence). Deletions cut 8 bases from V and 5 bases from J, with 13 bases between. This CDR3 has 13 residues. In DNA, the CDR3 is TGTGCCAGCGGAATGCGGGGCGATCAGCCCCAGCATTTT. Its translation: CASGMRGDQPQHF.

In this sample, this clonotype turned up many times. The chain employs TRBV7-9 and TRBJ1-2, with D unclear. The CDR3 sequence is 15 residues long. The germline V gene encodes CDR1 SEHNR and CDR2 FQNEAQ (reference sequence). Trimming removed 5 bases at V and 2 bases at J, with 15 bases between. CDR3 nucleotides: TGTGCCAGCAGCGAAGGGAGGCCTACGAACTATGGCTACACCTTC. This encodes CASSEGRPTNYGYTF.

V gene TRBV12-3 or TRBV12-4 combines with J gene TRBJ1-5, with D possibly matching TRBD1 (6 bases). The CDR3 contains 13 residues. Trimming removed 8 bases at V and 7 bases at J, with 15 bases between. CDR3 residues: CASCGGGWQPQHF. The CDR3 DNA is TGTGCCAGCTGCGGGGGGGGCTGGCAGCCCCAGCATTTT.

Ten or more counts support this clonotype. The chain combines TRBV12-3 or TRBV12-4 with TRBJ1-5; maybe TRBD1 (5 bases). The CDR3 totals 13 residues. V lost 9 bases and J 3 bases, leaving 12 bases between the germline ends. The CDR3, as DNA: TGTGCCAGTCGGGGGGGGGACAATCAGCCCCAGCATTTT. The encoded protein is CASRGGDNQPQHF.

Ten or more counts support this clonotype. The rearrangement links TRBV12-3 or TRBV12-4 to TRBJ1-2, with TRBD1 identical over 7 bases. V dropped 6 bases and J dropped 0; count of bases not matched to a gene: 7. This CDR3 has 15 amino acids. CDR3 protein: CASSRDSVTNYGYTF. Here the CDR3 DNA reads TGTGCCAGCAGCAGGGACAGCGTAACTAACTATGGCTACACCTTC.

The J gene is TRBJ2-7, the V gene TRBV11-1, with D perhaps given as TRBD1 or TRBD2 (5 bases each). This CDR3 spans 18 amino acids. V was shortened by 1 base and J by 10 bases, with 29 bases between the two germline ends. The germline V gene encodes CDR1 SGHAT and CDR2 FQDESV (reference sequence). As DNA, the CDR3 is TGTGCCAGCAGCTTAGGTGATACGGGACCAAGCATCCAAAACACCCAGTACTTC. It encodes CASSLGDTGPSIQNTQYF.

This clonotype was seen a handful of times. The rearrangement uses TRBV30 and TRBJ1-2; no definite D call. The germline V gene encodes CDR1 GTSNPN and CDR2 SVGIG (reference sequence). The CDR3 spans 12 residues. Trimming took 2 bases from V and 7 from J, leaving 11 bases between them. The CDR3 nucleotides read TGTGCCTGGAGTTCAAGTAGGAGTGGCTACACCTTC. As protein: CAWSSSRSGYTF.

This clonotype was detected ten times or more. The gene calls are TRBV27 and TRBJ1-2; 8 positions match TRBD1. Germline CDR1 reads MNHEY; CDR2 reads SMNVEV (reference sequence). The CDR3 spans 15 residues. With V trimmed by 3 bases and J by 4 bases, 7 bases remained unmatched. This chain's CDR3 is CASSFGQGLFYGYTF. CDR3 bases: TGTGCCAGCAGTTTCGGACAGGGTCTTTTCTATGGCTACACCTTC.

This clonotype was seen ten or more times. The chain recombines TRBV29-1 with TRBJ2-7; 8 bases align to TRBD1. This CDR3 has 11 residues. Germline assignment: CDR1 SQVTM and CDR2 ANQGSEA. V dropped 3 bases and J dropped 5; count of bases not matched to a gene: 0. The CDR3 sequence is CSVDRGHEQYF. The CDR3 DNA sequence: TGCAGCGTTGACAGGGGGCACGAGCAGTACTTC.

This clonotype was observed many times. Here the CDR3 DNA reads TGTGCCAGCTGCCGCGATCTTGGGACAGCCGACGGGCAGTTCTTC. Translated: CASCRDLGTADGQFF. V gene TRBV7-2 combines with J gene TRBJ2-1, with 7 bases that match TRBD1. Germline V gives CDR1 SGHTA, CDR2 FQGNSA. This CDR3 spans 15 amino acids. Trimming removed 8 bases from V and 12 bases from J; junction bases left unmatched: 19.

This chain joins TRBV30 and TRBJ2-7; D remains ambiguous. The germline V and J ends were trimmed by 1 base and 2 bases, with 6 bases remaining between them. The CDR3 runs 12 residues. Germline V lookup: CDR1 GTSNPN, CDR2 SVGIG (reference sequence). Here the CDR3 DNA reads TGTGCCTGGAGTGACGGAACCTACGAGCAGTACTTC. Amino acid sequence: CAWSDGTYEQYF.

This clonotype was detected ten times or more. The V and J genes are TRBV7-2 and TRBJ1-2; D remains ambiguous. The CDR3 has 14 amino acids. Per germline, CDR1 SGHTA and CDR2 FQGNSA. Trimming shortened V by 5 bases and J by 3 bases, and 13 bases separated the two germline ends. In DNA form, the CDR3 reads TGTGCCAGCAGCCCCCCGTCGGATCACTATGGCTACACCTTC. Encoded protein: CASSPPSDHYGYTF.

In this sample, this clonotype turned up many times. This rearrangement joins TRBV4-1 to TRBJ2-3, with a possible D match to TRBD1 (6 bases). V was cut by 1 base and J by 6 bases, with 11 bases left in between. The CDR3 contains 14 residues. Germline lookup yields CDR1 MGHRA and CDR2 YSYEKL. DNA for the CDR3: TGCGCCAGCAGCCAAGGCGCAGGGGCGGATACGCAGTATTTT. It translates to CASSQGAGADTQYF.

This clonotype was recorded many times. The chain has TRBV4-3 and TRBJ2-3; a possible D gene is TRBD2 (6 bases). The CDR3 spans 18 residues. Per germline, CDR1 LGHNA and CDR2 YSLEER. V was cut by 1 base and J by 2 bases, with 19 bases left in between. The CDR3 reads CASSQGGSRDSFTDTQYF. CDR3 bases: TGCGCCAGCAGCCAAGGAGGGAGCCGGGACTCCTTCACAGATACGCAGTATTTT.

Many counts were recorded for this clonotype. J is TRBJ2-7 and V is TRBV28; D is perhaps TRBD1 (6 bases). Trimming pared 2 bases from V and 2 bases from J, leaving 19 bases between. Looked up from germline, CDR1 is MDHEN and CDR2 is SYDVKM. The CDR3 is 17 amino acids. This chain's CDR3 is CASSLPRKGTKAYEQYF. CDR3 coding DNA: TGTGCCAGCAGTTTACCTCGAAAAGGGACAAAGGCCTACGAGCAGTACTTC.

In its sample, this clonotype was seen many times. The rearrangement uses TRBV6-5 and TRBJ1-2; D is perhaps TRBD1 (5 bases). CDR3 length: 15 residues. The germline CDR1 and CDR2 sequences are MNHEY and SVGAGI. Trimming pared 0 bases from V and 3 bases from J, leaving 11 bases between. For the CDR3, the DNA is TGTGCCAGCAGTTACTCGAGGGGCGGTGACTATGGCTACACCTTC. As protein: CASSYSRGGDYGYTF.

The chain carries TRBV30 and TRBJ2-5; D unclear. Germline V CDR1 and CDR2: GTSNPN, SVGIG (reference sequence). Trimming stripped 4 bases from V and 3 bases from J, with 6 bases between. CDR3 length equals 11 residues. The CDR3 reads CAWNKKETQYF. CDR3 nucleotides: TGTGCCTGGAATAAGAAAGAGACCCAGTACTTC.

This chain connects TRBV6-1 to TRBJ1-2; D may be TRBD1 (5 bases). V was shortened by 1 base and J by 8 bases, with 11 bases between the two germline ends. Germline lookup yields CDR1 MNHNS and CDR2 SASEGT. The CDR3 is 13 amino acids. The CDR3 coding sequence is TGTGCCAGCAGTGAAGGACAGTACGACGGCTACACCTTC. Encoded protein: CASSEGQYDGYTF.